This T cell receptor beta chain came from a study of blood T cells in healthy people across ages. CDR3 length equals 14 residues. V lost 2 bases to trimming and J lost 6 bases, with 12 bases between them. Germline V gives CDR1 SGHTA, CDR2 FQGNSA. Primed by a sample-barcoded 5' primer and a J-beta primer mix, a second PCR proceeded for about 7 to 12 cycles. TCRdb analysed the 5' RACE reads with MiXCR anew, one entry per CDR3 protein. This table has 980,000 or so distinct CDR3 sequences, around 49% appearing once. This clonotype occurred a few times. The sequenced sample consisted of blood. The chain is built from TRBV7-2 and TRBJ2-3; D uncertain. The origin of this receptor is a man younger than 40 in good health. This CDR3 reads CASSLTPSWDTQYF. Written as DNA, the CDR3 is TGTGCCAGCAGCTTAACGCCTAGTTGGGATACGCAGTATTTT. The full variable domain, its missing parts supplied by reference TRBV7-2 and TRBJ2-3, is GAGVSQSPSNKVTEKGKDVELRCDPISGHTALYWYRQSLGQGLEFLIYFQGNSAPDKSGLPSDRFSAERTGGSVSTLTIQRTQQEDSAVYLCASSLTPSWDTQYFGPGTRLTVL.